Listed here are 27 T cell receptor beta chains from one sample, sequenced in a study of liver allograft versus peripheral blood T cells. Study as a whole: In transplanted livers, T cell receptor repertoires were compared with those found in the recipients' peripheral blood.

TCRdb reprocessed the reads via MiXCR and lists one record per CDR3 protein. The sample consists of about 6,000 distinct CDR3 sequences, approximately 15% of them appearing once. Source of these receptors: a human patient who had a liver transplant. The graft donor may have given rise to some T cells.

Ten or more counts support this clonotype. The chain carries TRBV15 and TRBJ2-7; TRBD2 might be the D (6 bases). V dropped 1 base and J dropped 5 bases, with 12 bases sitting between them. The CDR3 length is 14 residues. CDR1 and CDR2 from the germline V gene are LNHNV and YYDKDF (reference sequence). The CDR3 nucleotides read TGTGCCACCAGCAGAGGCGGGGAAGGCGACGAGCAGTACTTC. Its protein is CATSRGGEGDEQYF.

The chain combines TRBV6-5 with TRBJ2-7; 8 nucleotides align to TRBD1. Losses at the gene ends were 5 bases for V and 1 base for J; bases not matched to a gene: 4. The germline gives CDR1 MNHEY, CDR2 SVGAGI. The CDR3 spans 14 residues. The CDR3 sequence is CASSKQGESYEQYF. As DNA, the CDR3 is TGTGCCAGCAGTAAACAGGGGGAGTCCTACGAGCAGTACTTC.

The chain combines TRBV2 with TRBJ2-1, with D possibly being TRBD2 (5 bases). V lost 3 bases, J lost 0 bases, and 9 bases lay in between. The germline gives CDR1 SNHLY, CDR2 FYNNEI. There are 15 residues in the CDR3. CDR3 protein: CASSDERSSYNEQFF. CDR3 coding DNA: TGTGCCAGCAGTGACGAGCGGAGCTCCTACAATGAGCAGTTCTTC.

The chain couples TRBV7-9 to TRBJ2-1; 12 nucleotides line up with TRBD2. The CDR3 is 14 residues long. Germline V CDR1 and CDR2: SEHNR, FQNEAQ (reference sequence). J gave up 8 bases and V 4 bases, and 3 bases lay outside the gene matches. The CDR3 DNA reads TGTGCCAGCAGCTCTAGCGGGGGGGCCGATGAGCAGTTCTTC. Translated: CASSSSGGADEQFF.

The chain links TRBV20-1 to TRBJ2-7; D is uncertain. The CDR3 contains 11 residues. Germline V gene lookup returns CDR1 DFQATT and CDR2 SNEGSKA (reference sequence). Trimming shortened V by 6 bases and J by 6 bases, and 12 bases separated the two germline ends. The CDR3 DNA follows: TGCAGTGCAGCCGGGCCACGCGAGCAGTACTTC. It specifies CSAAGPREQYF.

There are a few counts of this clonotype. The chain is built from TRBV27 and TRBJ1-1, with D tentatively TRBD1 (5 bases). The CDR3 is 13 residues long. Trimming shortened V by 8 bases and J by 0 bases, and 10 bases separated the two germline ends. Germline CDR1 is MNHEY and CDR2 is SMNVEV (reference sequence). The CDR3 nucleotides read TGTGCCAGCGGCAGGGATTTGAACACTGAAGCTTTCTTT. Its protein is CASGRDLNTEAFF.

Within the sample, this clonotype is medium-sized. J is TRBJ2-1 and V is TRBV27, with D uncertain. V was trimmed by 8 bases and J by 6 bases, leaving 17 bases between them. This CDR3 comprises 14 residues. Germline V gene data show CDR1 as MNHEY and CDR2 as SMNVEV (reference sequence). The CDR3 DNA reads TGTGCCAGCGGAACCCGAGCTAAACGCAATGAGCAGTTCTTC. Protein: CASGTRAKRNEQFF.

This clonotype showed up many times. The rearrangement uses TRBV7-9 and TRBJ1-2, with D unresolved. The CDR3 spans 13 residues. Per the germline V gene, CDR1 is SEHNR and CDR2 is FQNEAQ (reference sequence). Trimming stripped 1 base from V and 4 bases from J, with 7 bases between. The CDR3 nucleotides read TGTGCCAGCAGCTTAGTTGGGTTCTATGGCTACACCTTC. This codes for CASSLVGFYGYTF.

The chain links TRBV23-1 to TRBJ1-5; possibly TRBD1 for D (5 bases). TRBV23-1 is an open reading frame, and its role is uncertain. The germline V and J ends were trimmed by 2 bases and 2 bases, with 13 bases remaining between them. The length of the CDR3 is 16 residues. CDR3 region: CASSQLRDFCNQPQHF. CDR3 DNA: TGCGCCAGCAGTCAACTCAGGGATTTTTGCAATCAGCCCCAGCATTTT.

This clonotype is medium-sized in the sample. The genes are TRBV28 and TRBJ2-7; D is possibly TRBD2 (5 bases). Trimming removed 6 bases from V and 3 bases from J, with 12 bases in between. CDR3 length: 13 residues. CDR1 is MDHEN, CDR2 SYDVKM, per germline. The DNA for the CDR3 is TGTGCCAGCAGCAAAGCGGACCGCTACGAGCAGTACTTC. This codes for CASSKADRYEQYF.

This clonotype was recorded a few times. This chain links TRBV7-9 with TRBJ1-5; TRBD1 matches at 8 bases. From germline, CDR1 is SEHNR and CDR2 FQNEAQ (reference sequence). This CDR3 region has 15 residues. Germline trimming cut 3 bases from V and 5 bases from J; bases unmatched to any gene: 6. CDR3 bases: TGTGCCAGCAGCTTGACAGGGGCAGGGGATCAGCCCCAGCATTTT. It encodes CASSLTGAGDQPQHF. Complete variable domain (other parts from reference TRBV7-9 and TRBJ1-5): DTGVSQNPRHKITKRGQNVTFRCDPISEHNRLYWYRQTLGQGPEFLTYFQNEAQLEKSRLLSDRFSAERPKGSFSTLEIQRTEQGDSAMYLCASSLTGAGDQPQHFGDGTRLSIL.

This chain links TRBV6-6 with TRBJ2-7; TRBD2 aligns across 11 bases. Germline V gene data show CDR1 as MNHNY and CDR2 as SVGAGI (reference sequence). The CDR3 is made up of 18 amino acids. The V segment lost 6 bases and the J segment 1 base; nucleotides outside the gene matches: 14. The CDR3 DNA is TGTGCCAGCAGCTTACTAGCGGGAGCCCCACAACCGTCCTACGAGCAGTACTTC. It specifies CASSLLAGAPQPSYEQYF.

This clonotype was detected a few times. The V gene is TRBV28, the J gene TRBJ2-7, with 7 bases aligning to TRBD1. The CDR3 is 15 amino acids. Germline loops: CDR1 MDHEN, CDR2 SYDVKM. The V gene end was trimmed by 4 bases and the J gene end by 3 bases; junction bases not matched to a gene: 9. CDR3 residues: CASSYRDSRSYEQYF. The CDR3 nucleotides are TGTGCCAGCAGTTATCGGGACAGTCGAAGCTACGAGCAGTACTTC.

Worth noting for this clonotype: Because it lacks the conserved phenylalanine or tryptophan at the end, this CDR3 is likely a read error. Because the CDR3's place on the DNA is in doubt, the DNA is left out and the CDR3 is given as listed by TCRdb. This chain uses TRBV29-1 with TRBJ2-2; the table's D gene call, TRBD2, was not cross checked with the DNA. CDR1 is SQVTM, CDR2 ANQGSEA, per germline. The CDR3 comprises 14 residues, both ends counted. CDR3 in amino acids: CSVGGLAGTGERGV.

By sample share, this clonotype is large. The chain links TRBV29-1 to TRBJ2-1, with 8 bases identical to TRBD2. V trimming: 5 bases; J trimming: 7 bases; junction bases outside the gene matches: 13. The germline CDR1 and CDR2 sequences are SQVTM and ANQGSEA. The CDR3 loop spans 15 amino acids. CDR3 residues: CSVPLGAGGPNEQFF. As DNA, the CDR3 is TGCAGCGTTCCCTTGGGGGCGGGGGGCCCTAATGAGCAGTTCTTC.

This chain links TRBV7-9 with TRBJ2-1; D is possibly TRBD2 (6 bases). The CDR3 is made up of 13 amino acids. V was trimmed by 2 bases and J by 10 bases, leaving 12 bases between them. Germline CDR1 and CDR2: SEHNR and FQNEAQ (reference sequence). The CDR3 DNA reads TGTGCCAGCAGCTTAAAGACTAGATTAGAGCAGTTCTTC. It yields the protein CASSLKTRLEQFF.

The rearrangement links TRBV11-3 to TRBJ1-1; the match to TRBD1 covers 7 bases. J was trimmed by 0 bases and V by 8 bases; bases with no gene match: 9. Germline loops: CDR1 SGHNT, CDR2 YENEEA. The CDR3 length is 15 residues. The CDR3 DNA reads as TGTGCCAGCCCCTCGGGACAGCCCATGAACACTGAAGCTTTCTTT. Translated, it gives CASPSGQPMNTEAFF.

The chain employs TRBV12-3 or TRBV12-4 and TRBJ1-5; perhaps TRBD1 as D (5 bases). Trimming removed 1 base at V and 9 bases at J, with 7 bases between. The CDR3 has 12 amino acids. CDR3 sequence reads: CASSLGTRPQHF. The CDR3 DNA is TGTGCCAGCAGTTTAGGGACAAGGCCCCAGCATTTT.

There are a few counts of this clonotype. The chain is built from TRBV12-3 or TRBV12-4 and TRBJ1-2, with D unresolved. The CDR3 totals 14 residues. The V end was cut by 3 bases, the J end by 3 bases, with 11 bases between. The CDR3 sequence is CASSLDGSYYGYTF. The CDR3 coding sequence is TGTGCCAGCAGTTTGGACGGAAGCTACTATGGCTACACCTTC.

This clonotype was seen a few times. In nucleotides, the CDR3 is TGTGCCAGTAGTATTGGGGGTAGCTACGAGCAGTACTTC. Residues: CASSIGGSYEQYF. This chain uses TRBV19 with TRBJ2-7; D possibly matches TRBD1 or TRBD2 (5 bases each). Trimming stripped 3 bases from V and 3 bases from J, with 9 bases between. The germline CDR1 and CDR2 sequences are LNHDA and SQIVND (reference sequence). This CDR3 contains 13 residues.

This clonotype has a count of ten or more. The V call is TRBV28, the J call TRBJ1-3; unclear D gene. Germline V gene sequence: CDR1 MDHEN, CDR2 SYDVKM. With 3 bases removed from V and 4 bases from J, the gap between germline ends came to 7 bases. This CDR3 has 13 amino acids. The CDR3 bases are TGTGCCAGCAGTTTTTCAGAGGGAAACACCATATATTTT. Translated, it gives CASSFSEGNTIYF.

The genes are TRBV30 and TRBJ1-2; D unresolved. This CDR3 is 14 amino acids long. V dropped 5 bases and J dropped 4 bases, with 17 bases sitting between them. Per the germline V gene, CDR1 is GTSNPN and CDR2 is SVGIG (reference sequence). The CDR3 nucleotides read TGTGCCTGGTCAAGGGAAGGATTAATCTATGGCTACACCTTC. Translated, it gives CAWSREGLIYGYTF.

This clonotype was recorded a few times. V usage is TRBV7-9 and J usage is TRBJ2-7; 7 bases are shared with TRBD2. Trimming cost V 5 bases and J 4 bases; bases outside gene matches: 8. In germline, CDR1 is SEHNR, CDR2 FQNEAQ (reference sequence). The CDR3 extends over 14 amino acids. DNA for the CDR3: TGTGCCAGCAGCCGTGGGGAGGGTTGGTACGAGCAGTACTTC. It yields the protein CASSRGEGWYEQYF.

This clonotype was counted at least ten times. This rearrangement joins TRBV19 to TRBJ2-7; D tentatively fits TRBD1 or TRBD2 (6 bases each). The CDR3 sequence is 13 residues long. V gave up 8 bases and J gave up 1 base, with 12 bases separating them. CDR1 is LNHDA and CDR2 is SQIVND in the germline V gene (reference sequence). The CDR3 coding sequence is TGTGCCAGTGAGAGGGGGGAGTCCTACGAGCAGTACTTC. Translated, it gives CASERGESYEQYF. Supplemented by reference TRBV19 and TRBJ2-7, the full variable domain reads DGGITQSPKYLFRKEGQNVTLSCEQNLNHDAMYWYRQDPGQGLRLIYYSQIVNDFQKGDIAEGYSVSREKKESFPLTVTSAQKNPTAFYLCASERGESYEQYFGPGTRLTVT.

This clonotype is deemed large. The CDR3 is CASSTPRANYGYTF. As DNA, the CDR3 is TGTGCCAGCAGCACCCCCAGAGCTAACTATGGCTACACCTTC. This chain uses TRBV5-4 with TRBJ1-2; D not resolved. Trimming took 4 bases from V and 0 from J, leaving 10 bases between them. The CDR3 totals 14 residues. CDR1 SGHNT and CDR2 YYREEE come from the germline V gene (reference sequence).

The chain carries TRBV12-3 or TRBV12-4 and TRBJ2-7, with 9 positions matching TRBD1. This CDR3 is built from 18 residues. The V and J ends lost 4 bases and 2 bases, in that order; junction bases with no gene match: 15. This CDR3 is CASSSPTPLDRGPYEQYF. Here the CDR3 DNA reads TGTGCCAGCAGTTCTCCCACTCCCCTGGACAGGGGACCCTACGAGCAGTACTTC.

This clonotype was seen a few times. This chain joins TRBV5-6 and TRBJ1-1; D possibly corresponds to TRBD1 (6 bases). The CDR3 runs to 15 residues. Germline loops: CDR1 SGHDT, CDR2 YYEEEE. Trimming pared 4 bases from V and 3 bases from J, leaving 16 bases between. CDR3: CASSLIRNRDTEAFF. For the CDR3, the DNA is TGTGCCAGCAGCCTGATTCGAAACAGGGACACTGAAGCTTTCTTT.